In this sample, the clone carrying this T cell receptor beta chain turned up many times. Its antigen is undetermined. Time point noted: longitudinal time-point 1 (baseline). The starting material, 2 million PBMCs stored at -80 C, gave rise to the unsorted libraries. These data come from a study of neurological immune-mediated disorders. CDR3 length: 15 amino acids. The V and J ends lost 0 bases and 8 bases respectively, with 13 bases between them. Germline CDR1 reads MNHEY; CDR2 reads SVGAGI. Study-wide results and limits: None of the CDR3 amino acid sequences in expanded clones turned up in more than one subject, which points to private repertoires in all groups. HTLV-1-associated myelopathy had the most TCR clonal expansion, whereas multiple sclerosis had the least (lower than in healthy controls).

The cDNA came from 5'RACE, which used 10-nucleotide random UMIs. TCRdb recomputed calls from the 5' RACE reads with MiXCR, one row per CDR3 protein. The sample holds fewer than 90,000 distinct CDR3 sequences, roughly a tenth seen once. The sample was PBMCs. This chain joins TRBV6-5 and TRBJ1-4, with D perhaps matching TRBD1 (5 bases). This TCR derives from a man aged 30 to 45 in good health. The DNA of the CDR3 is TGTGCCAGCAGTTACTCGGGGCAGGCCGCGGAAAAACTGTTTTTT. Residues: CASSYSGQAAEKLFF.